Listed here is a single T cell receptor beta chain. As yet, its antigen is unknown. TCRdb re-derived calls from the RT-PCR reads in MiXCR, one entry per CDR3 protein. In the table there are 590,000 or so distinct CDR3 sequences, 13% to 15% of which are singletons. Germline assignment: CDR1 SGHVS and CDR2 FNYEAQ. The CDR3 totals 15 residues. Trimming took 0 bases from V and 3 from J, leaving 10 bases between them. This specimen belongs to a study of response to subunit inactivated influenza vaccine. Overall study results and limits: The authors suggested that few new T cells are recruited per seasonal influenza vaccination.

The source material was PBMCs from blood, sampled less than 15 days before vaccination. The rearrangement links TRBV7-6 to TRBJ2-3; D gene ambiguous. This TCR was recovered from a man between 50 and 59 years old who received an inactivated influenza vaccine. The DNA of the CDR3 is TGTGCCAGCAGCTTAGCGCACATGCCAACAGATACGCAGTATTTT. This sequence encodes CASSLAHMPTDTQYF.